These T cell receptor beta chains were read from a single sample in a study of CD4 and CD8 cells across lung adenocarcinoma regions. TCRdb analysed the PCR reads with MiXCR anew, one entry per CDR3 protein. The table has about 16,000 distinct CDR3 sequences, approximately 47% seen once. The sequenced material came from CD8+ T cells from the center of a lung tumor. The receptors originated from a female donor with lung adenocarcinoma. The CD4 and CD8 labels of this study may be unreliable. Each CDR3 is given without its conserved first and last residue.

v_gene,j_gene,CDR3aa
TRBV6-5,TRBJ1-6,ASSYSTGSSPLH
TRBV20-1,TRBJ1-1,SARQAAGPPEAF
TRBV6-1,TRBJ2-5,ASSPTPGTSGGQTQY
TRBV7-2,TRBJ2-5,ASSRGQGRETQY
TRBV10-3,.,AGTYQAGANVQY
TRBV14,TRBJ2-5,ASSRLAGCQETQY
TRBV7-7,TRBJ2-3,ASSSSFSRTDTQY
TRBV7-2,TRBJ2-5,ASSSGGYQETQY
TRBV4-1,TRBJ2-5,ASSDSSLKETQY
TRBV27,TRBJ2-3,AWGLRAKDTQY
TRBV12-5,.,ASGIPGGAVEQY
TRBV20-1,TRBJ2-5,SAKSGLEGETQY
TRBV6-2/TRBV6-3,TRBJ2-3,ASSPGLDPDTQY
TRBV24-1,TRBJ2-5,ATSRGGETQY
TRBV11-2,TRBJ2-5,ASSPSGGEETQY
TRBV7-2,TRBJ1-2,ASSLAQGDFYGYT
TRBV6-1,TRBJ2-3,ASRAGGADTQY